This T cell receptor beta chain was sequenced for a study of T cell responses to AZD1222 COVID-19 vaccine. CDR1 SGHAT and CDR2 FQNNGV come from the germline V gene. V lost 5 bases, J lost 2 bases, and 4 bases stayed unmatched. CDR3 length equals 15 residues. Study-level results: The study reported that nearly half of spike-specific TCRs target unmutated variant regions. Dominant at 160-218 and 743-854, vaccine-associated CD4 TCRs also spanned spike. AZD1222 recipients seropositive at baseline numbered only five or six.

Comment on this clone: Its antigen is unknown.

The method was immunoSEQ multiplex PCR; TCRdb's version includes in-frame clones alone and lacks a portion of them. This repertoire shows about 81,000 clones, roughly 86% found once; its top ten account for about 6%. Source: peripheral blood, taken 28 days after the second AZD1222 dose. This TCR came from an adult who received the AZD1222 COVID-19 vaccine. The chain is built from TRBV11-2 and TRBJ1-3; TRBD1 matches 9 bases. Here the CDR3 DNA reads TGTGCCAGCAGCCTCGGACAGGGGCCTGGAAACACCATATATTTT. It codes for CASSLGQGPGNTIYF.